This section outlines one TCR beta chain sequence together with its context. The antigen remains unidentified. Using RNA transcripts, the TCR beta CDR3 regions were amplified. Following a first-round RT-PCR that used HTBI primers, a second-round multiplex PCR was carried out. One entry per CDR3 protein results from TCRdb running MiXCR on the multiplex PCR reads. The sample lists approximately 540,000 distinct CDR3 sequences, roughly 39% occurring once. This entry is derived from a study of Graves' ophthalmopathy and Graves' hyperthyroidism. Study findings and constraints: In separating ophthalmopathy from stable hyperthyroidism, a 13-signature model achieved around 85% sensitivity and around 80% specificity. Detection in blood was also observed for most expanded thyroid clonotypes above 0.001 frequency.

Patients with other autoimmune diseases, uncontrolled infections, pregnancy or lactation were excluded. Clinicians made diagnoses from clinical symptoms, serum thyroxine, TRAb, thyroid ultrasound and orbital computed tomography. This CDR3 region has 15 residues. Germline CDR1 MDHEN, CDR2 SYDVKM. V was pared by 5 bases and J by 8 bases, with 10 bases of the junction left unmatched. The receptor comes from an adult man with Graves' hyperthyroidism. V usage is TRBV28 and J usage is TRBJ1-3, with 9 bases identical to TRBD1. The sequencing input was peripheral blood or thyroid tissue (not recorded which). The chain's CDR3 is CASSPPRDRDHTIYF. CDR3 coding DNA: TGTGCCAGCAGTCCCCCCCGGGACAGGGATCACACCATATATTTT.